This T cell receptor beta chain was recorded in a study of low-dose radiotherapy and immunotherapy resistance in tumors. This clonotype was seen at least ten times. In germline, CDR1 is SEHNR, CDR2 FQNEAQ (reference sequence). This CDR3 is 14 amino acids long. V gave up 5 bases and J gave up 2 bases, with 13 bases separating them. TRAV- and TRBV-specific primers primed first-strand cDNA, covering alpha and beta chains. Both a constant-region primer and a V-primer adapter served to amplify TCRs across 15 to 25 PCR cycles. TCRdb reprocessed the reads with MiXCR, giving one entry per CDR3 protein. The table includes roughly 100,000 distinct CDR3 sequences, around 21% detected once. Time point given: after trial treatment. Treatment of the sample: LDRT plus nivolumab, ipilimumab, low-dose cyclophosphamide and aspirin (RACIN trial). Eligibility was restricted to patients presenting with advanced solid tumors that lacked tumor-infiltrating lymphocytes.

V gene TRBV7-9 combines with J gene TRBJ2-7; weak D call: TRBD1 (6 bases). The clonotype was recovered from a male donor with prostate cancer. The material was PBMCs, obtained after low-dose radiotherapy plus immunotherapy. The CDR3 DNA follows: TGTGCCAGCAGCGGGCAGGGGACCACCTACGAGCAGTACTTC. It translates to CASSGQGTTYEQYF.